This entry concerns a single T cell receptor (beta chain). Germline V gene lookup returns CDR1 KGHDR and CDR2 SFDVKD. The CDR3 runs 14 residues. The V end was cut by 4 bases, the J end by 0 bases, with 8 bases between. These data belong to a study of control samples from healthy donors and cancer patients. This table comes from immunoSEQ multiplex PCR, and its TCRdb copy is limited to in-frame clones, with some not included. The sample records tens of thousands of clones, approximately 89% being singletons. V and J are TRBV24-1 and TRBJ1-1, with D possibly being TRBD1 (6 bases). The receptor was isolated from a man in his forties or fifties with colorectal cancer. Sequences were obtained from PBMCs. CDR3: CATSDGTLNTEAFF. The DNA of the CDR3 is TGTGCCACCAGTGACGGGACACTGAACACTGAAGCTTTCTTT.